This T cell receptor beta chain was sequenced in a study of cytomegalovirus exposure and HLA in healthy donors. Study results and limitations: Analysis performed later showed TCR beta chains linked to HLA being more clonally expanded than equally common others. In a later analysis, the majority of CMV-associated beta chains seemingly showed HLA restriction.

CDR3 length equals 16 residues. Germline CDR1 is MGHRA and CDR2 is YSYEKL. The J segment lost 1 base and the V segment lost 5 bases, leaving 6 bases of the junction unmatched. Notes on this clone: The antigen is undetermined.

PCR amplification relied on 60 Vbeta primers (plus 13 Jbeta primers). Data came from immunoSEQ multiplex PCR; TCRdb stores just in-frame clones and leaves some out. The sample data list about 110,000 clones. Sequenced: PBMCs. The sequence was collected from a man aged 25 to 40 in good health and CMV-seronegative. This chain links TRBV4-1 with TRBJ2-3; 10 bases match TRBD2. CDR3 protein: CASSFPSGGGTDTQYF. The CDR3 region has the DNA TGCGCCAGCAGCTTCCCTAGCGGGGGCGGCACAGATACGCAGTATTTT.